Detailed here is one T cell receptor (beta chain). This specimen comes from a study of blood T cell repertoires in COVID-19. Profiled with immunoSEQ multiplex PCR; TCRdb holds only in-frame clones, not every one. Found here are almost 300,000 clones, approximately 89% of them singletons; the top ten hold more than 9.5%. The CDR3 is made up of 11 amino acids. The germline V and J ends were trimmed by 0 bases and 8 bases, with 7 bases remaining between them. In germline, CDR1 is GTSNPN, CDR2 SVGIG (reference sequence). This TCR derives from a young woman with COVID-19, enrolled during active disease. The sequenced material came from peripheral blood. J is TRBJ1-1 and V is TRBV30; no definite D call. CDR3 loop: CAWSVLREAFF. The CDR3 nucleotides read TGTGCCTGGAGTGTCCTTCGGGAAGCTTTCTTT. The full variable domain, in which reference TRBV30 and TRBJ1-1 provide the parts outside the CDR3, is SQTIHQWPATLVQPVGSPLSLECTVEGTSNPNLYWYRQAAGRGLQLLFYSVGIGQISSEVPQNLSASRPQDRQFILSSKKLLLSDSGFYLCAWSVLREAFFGQGTRLTVV.